This TCR beta chain comes out of a study of blood T cell repertoires in COVID-19. For the study at large: Samples came from the United States, Italy and Spain, spanning acute and convalescent COVID-19. Sources were T cells, B-cell-depleted T cells, or PBMCs; the material itself was cDNA or gDNA.

This clone was counted a few times. In the source study's methods: Reference gene primer amplification yielded estimated nucleated cell counts. Clones were sequenced by immunoSEQ multiplex PCR, and TCRdb holds only the in-frame ones, with some missing. The V and J calls and clone size are taken from that table; D and trimming were inferred from the DNA. The sample has about 45,000 clones; around 80% are singletons. The clonotype originates from a man in his 70s with acute or convalescent COVID-19. The sample comprised peripheral blood.

The CDR3, as DNA: TGTGCCAGCAGCCGCAGGGAGAACACTGAAGCTTTCTTT. It yields the protein CASSRRENTEAFF. The genes are TRBV3-1 (or the pseudogene TRBV3-2) and TRBJ1-1, with D possibly TRBD1 on 5 matching bases. Trimming removed 4 bases from V and 1 base from J, with 7 bases in between. Germline V lookup: CDR1 LGHDT, CDR2 YNNKEL (reference sequence). The CDR3 spans 13 residues.